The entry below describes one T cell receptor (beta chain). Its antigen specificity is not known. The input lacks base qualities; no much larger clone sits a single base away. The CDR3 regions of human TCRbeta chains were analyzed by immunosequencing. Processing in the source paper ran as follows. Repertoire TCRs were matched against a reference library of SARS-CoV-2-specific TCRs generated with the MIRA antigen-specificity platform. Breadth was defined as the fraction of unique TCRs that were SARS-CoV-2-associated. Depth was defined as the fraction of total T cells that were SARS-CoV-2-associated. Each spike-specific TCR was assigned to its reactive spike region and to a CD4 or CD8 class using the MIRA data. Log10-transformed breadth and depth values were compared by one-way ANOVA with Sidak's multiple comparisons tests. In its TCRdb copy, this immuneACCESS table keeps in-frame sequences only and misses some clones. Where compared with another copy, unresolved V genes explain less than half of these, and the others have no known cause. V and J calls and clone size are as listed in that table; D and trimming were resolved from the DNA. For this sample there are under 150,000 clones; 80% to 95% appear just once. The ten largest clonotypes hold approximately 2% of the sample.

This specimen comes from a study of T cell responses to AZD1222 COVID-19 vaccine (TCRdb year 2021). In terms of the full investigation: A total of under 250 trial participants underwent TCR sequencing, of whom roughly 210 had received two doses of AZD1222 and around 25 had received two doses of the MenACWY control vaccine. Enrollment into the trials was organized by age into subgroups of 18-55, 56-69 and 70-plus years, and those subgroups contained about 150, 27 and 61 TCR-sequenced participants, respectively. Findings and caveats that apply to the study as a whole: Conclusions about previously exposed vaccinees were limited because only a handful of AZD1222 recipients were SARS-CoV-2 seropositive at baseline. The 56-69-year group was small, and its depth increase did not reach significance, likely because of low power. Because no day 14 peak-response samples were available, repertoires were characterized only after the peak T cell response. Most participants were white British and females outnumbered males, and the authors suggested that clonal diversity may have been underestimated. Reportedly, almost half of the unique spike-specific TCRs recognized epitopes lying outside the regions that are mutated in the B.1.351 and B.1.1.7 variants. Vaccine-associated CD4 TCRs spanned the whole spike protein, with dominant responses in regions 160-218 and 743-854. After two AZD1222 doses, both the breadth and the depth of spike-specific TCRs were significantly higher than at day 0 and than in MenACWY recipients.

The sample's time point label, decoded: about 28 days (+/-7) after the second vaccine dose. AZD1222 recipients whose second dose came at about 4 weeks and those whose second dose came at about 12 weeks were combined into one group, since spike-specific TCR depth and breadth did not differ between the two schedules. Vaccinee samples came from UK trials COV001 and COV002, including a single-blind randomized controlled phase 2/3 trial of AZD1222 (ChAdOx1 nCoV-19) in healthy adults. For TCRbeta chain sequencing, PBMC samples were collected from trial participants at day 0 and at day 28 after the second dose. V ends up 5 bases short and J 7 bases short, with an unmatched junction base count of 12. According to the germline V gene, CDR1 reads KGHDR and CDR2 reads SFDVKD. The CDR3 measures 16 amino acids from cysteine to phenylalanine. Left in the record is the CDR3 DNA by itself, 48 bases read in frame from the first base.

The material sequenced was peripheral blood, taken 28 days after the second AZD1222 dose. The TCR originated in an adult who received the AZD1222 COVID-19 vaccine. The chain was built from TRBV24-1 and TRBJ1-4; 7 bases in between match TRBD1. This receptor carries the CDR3 CATSGPGPGGGEKLFF. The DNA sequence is TGTGCCACCAGTGGCCCGGGGCCAGGGGGAGGTGAAAAACTGTTTTTT.